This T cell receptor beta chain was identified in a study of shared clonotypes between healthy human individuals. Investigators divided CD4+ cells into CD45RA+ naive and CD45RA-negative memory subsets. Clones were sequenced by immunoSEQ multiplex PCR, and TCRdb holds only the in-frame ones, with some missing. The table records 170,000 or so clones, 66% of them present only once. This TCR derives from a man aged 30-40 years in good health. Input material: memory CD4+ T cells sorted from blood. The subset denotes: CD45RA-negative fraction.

The CDR3 is CASSRSLAGTDTQYF. For the CDR3, the DNA is TGTGCCAGCAGCCGTTCACTAGCGGGGACAGATACGCAGTATTTT. The chain employs TRBV5-5 and TRBJ2-3; 10 bases are shared with TRBD2. The CDR3 length is 15 residues. The V and J ends lost 4 bases and 3 bases, in that order; junction bases with no gene match: 5. CDR1 SGHKS and CDR2 YYEKEE come from the germline V gene (reference sequence). Full variable domain (rest looked up from reference TRBV5-5 and TRBJ2-3): DAGVTQSPTHLIKTRGQQVTLRCSPISGHKSVSWYQQVLGQGPQFIFQYYEKEERGRGNFPDRFSARQFPNYSSELNVNALLLGDSALYLCASSRSLAGTDTQYFGPGTRLTVL.